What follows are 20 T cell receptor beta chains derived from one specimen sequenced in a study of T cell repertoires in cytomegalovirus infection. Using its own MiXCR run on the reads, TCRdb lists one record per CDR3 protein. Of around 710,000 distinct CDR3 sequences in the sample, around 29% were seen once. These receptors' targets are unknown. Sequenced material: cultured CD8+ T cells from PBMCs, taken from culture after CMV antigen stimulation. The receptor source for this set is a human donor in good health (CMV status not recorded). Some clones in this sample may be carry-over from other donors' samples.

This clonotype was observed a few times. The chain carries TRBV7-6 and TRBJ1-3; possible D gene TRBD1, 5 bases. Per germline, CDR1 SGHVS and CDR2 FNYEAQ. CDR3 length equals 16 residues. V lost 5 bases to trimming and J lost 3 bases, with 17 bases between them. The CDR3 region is CASSPRRGTSGNTIYF. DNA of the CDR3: TGTGCCAGCAGCCCCAGACGGGGGACGAGTGGAAACACCATATATTTT.

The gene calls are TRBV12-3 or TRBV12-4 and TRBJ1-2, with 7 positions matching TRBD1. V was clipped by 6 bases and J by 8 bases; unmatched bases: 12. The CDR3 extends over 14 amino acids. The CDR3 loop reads CASSIGGGPEGYTF. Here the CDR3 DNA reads TGTGCCAGCAGCATAGGGGGCGGGCCAGAAGGCTACACCTTC.

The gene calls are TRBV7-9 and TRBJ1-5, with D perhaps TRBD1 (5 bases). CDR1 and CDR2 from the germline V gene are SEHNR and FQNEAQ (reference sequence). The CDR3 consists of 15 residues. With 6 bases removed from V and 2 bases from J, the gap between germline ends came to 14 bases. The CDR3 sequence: CASSSGSGRNQPQHF. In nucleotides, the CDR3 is TGTGCCAGCAGTTCAGGGAGTGGGCGCAATCAGCCCCAGCATTTT.

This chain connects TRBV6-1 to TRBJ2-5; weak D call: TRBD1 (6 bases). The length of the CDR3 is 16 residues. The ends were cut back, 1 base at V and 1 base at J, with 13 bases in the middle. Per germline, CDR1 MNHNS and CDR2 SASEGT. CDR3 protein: CASSEGLDSLQETQYF. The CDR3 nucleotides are TGTGCCAGCAGTGAAGGATTGGACAGCCTCCAAGAGACCCAGTACTTC.

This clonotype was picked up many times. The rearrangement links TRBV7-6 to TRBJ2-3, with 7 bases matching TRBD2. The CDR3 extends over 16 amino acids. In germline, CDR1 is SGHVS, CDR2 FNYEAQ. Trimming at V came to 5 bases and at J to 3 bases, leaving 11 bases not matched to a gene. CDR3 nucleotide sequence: TGTGCCAGCAGCCCCTTGTCGGGGGAGGGAACAGATACGCAGTATTTT. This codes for CASSPLSGEGTDTQYF.

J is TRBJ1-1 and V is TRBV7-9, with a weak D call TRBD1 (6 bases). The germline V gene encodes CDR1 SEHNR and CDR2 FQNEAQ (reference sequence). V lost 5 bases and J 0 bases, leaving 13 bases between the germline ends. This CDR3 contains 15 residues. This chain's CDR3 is CASSASRGLNTEAFF. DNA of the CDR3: TGTGCCAGCAGCGCTAGCCGGGGGCTGAACACTGAAGCTTTCTTT.

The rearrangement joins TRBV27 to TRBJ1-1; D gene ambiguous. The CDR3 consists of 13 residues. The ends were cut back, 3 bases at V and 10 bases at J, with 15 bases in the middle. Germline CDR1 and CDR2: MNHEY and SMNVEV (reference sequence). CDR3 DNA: TGTGCCAGCAGTTTTGGTACGGGAGCCGCAGCTTTCTTT. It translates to CASSFGTGAAAFF.

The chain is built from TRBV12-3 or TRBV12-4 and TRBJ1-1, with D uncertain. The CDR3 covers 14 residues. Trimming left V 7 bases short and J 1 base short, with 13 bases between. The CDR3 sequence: CASTQLGGNTEAFF. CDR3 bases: TGTGCCAGCACCCAGCTTGGAGGGAACACTGAAGCTTTCTTT.

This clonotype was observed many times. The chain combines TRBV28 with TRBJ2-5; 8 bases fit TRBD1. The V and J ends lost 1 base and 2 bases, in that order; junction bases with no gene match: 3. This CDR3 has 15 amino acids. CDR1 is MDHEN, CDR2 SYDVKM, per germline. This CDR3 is CASSLLDRVQETQYF. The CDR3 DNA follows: TGTGCCAGCAGTTTATTGGACAGGGTACAAGAGACCCAGTACTTC.

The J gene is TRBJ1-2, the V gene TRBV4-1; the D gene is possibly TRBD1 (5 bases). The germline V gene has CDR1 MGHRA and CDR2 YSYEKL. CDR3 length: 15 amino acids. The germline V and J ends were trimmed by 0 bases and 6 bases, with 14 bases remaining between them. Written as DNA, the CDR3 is TGCGCCAGCAGCCAAGAATCGTCAGGGAATAATGGCTACACCTTC. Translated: CASSQESSGNNGYTF.

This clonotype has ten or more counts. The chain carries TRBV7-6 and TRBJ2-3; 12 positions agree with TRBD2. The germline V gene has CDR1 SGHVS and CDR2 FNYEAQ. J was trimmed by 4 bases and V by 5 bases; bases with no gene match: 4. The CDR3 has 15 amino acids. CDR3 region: CASSTSSGGADTQYF. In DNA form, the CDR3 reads TGTGCCAGCAGCACCTCTAGCGGGGGGGCAGATACGCAGTATTTT.

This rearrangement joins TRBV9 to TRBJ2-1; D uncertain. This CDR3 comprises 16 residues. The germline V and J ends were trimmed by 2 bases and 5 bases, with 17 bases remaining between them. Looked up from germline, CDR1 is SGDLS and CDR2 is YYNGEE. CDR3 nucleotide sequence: TGTGCCAGCAGCGTCCCTTTCGAGGCGCGAGACAATGAGCAGTTCTTC. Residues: CASSVPFEARDNEQFF.

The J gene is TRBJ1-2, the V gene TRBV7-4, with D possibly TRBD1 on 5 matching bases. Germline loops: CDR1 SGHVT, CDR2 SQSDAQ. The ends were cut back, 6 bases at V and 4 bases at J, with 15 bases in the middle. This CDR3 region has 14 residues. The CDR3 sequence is CASSSGTEFYGYTF. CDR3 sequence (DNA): TGTGCCAGCAGTTCGGGGACCGAATTCTATGGCTACACCTTC.

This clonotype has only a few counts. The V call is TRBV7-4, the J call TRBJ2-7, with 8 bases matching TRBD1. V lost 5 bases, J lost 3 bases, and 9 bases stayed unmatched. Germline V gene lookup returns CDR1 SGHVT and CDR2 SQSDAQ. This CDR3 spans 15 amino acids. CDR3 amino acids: CASSQGTGGVYEQYV. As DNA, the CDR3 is TGTGCCAGCAGCCAAGGGACAGGAGGCGTCTACGAGCAGTACGTC.

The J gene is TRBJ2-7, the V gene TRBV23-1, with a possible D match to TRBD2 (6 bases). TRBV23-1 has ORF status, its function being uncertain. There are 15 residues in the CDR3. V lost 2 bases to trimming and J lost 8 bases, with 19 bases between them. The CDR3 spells CASSQSPRASDQQYV. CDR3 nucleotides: TGCGCCAGCAGTCAAAGCCCCAGGGCTAGCGACCAGCAGTACGTC.

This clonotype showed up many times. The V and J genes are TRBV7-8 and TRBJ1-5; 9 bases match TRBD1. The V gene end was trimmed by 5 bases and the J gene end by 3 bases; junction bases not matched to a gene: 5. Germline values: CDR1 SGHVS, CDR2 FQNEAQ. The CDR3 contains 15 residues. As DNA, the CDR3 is TGTGCCAGCAGCGTGGGGACAGGGCTCAATCAGCCCCAGCATTTT. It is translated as CASSVGTGLNQPQHF.

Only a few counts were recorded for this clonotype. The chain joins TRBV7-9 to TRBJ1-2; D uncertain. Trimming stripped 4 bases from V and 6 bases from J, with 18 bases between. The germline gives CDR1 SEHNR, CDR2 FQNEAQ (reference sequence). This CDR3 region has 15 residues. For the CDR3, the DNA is TGTGCCAGCAGCTCTACTCCGGACGGGTGGAATGGCTACACCTTC. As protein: CASSSTPDGWNGYTF.

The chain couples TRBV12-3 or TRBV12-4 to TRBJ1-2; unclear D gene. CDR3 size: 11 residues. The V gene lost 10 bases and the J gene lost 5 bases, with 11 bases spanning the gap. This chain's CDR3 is CAIGSLYGYTF. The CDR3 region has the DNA TGTGCCATCGGATCGCTTTATGGCTACACCTTC.

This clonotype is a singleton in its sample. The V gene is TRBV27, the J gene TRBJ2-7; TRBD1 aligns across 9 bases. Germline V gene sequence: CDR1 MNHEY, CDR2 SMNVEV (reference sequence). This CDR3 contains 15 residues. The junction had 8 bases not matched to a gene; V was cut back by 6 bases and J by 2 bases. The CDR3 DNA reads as TGTGCCAGCAGATATTACGGGACAGGGACCTACGAGCAGTACTTC. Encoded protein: CASRYYGTGTYEQYF.

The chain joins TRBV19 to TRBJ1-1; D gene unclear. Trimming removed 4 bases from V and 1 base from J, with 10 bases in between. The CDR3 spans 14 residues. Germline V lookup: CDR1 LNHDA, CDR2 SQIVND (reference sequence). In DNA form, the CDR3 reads TGTGCCAGTAGTAGCGAATCGGGGAACACTGAAGCTTTCTTT. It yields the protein CASSSESGNTEAFF.